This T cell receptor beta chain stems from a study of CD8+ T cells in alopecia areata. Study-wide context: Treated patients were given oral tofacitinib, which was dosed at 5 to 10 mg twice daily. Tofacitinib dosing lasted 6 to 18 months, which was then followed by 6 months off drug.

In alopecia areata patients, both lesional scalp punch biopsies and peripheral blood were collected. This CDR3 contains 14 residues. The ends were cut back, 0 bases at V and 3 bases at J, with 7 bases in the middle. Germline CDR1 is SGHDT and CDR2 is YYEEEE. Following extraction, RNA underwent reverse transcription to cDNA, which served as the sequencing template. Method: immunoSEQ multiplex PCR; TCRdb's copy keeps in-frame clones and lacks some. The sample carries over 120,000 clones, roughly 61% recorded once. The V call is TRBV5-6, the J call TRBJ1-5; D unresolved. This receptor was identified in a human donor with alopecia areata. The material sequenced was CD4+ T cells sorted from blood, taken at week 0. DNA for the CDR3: TGTGCCAGCAGCTTGGGTCAGGTCAATCAGCCCCAGCATTTT. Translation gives CASSLGQVNQPQHF.